Listed below are T cell receptor beta chains from one sample, sequenced in a study of cytomegalovirus exposure and HLA in healthy donors. Assay used: immunoSEQ multiplex PCR; TCRdb lists only in-frame clones, some missing. The sample holds some 150,000 clones, 85% to 90% seen once. Sequencing used PBMCs. These receptors were taken from a man aged 18 to 29 in good health and CMV-seronegative. Each CDR3 is given with its conserved first and last residue. D genes are given only for firm matches. Clone size is not always given. Where it is, it says once, few, many or a class for expanded clones.

CDR3 DNA: TGTGCCAGCAGTTTAAGAGGAGGGAGAGCTTTCTTT
CDR3 protein: CASSLRGGRAFF
J gene: TRBJ1-1
D gene: .
V gene: TRBV27
clone size: .

CDR3 DNA: TGTGCCAGCAGCCCGACAGGGTGGGACAATCAGCCCCAGCATTTT
CDR3 protein: CASSPTGWDNQPQHF
J gene: TRBJ1-5
D gene: TRBD1
V gene: TRBV5-5
clone size: .

CDR3 DNA: TGTGCCAGCAGTCGCTCGGGACAGAGAACAACTGAAGCTTTCTTT
CDR3 protein: CASSRSGQRTTEAFF
J gene: TRBJ1-1
D gene: TRBD1
V gene: TRBV27
clone size: .

CDR3 DNA: TGTGCCAGCAGTTACTCGATGGCCAGGGTTGGCTACACCTTC
CDR3 protein: CASSYSMARVGYTF
J gene: TRBJ1-2
D gene: .
V gene: TRBV6-5
clone size: .

CDR3 DNA: TGCGCCAGCAGCCCCGGGACAGGGAATGAAAAACTGTTTTTT
CDR3 protein: CASSPGTGNEKLFF
J gene: TRBJ1-4
D gene: TRBD1
V gene: TRBV5-1
clone size: .

CDR3 DNA: TGTGCCAGCACCCAGGGGGTGCCCATGAACACTGAAGCTTTCTTT
CDR3 protein: CASTQGVPMNTEAFF
J gene: TRBJ1-1
D gene: TRBD1
V gene: TRBV2
clone size: .

CDR3 DNA: TGTGCCAGCAGTTTAAAGGGGAATGAGCAGTTCTTC
CDR3 protein: CASSLKGNEQFF
J gene: TRBJ2-1
D gene: .
V gene: TRBV27
clone size: .

CDR3 DNA: TGTGCCAGCAGCCCCACAGGGAACCTTCAGAACACTGAAGCTTTCTTT
CDR3 protein: CASSPTGNLQNTEAFF
J gene: TRBJ1-1
D gene: .
V gene: TRBV7-9
clone size: .

CDR3 DNA: TGTGCCAGCGCTAGGAGCGGGAGAGCGAGTGAGCAGTTCTTC
CDR3 protein: CASARSGRASEQFF
J gene: TRBJ2-1
D gene: TRBD2
V gene: TRBV6-1
clone size: .

CDR3 DNA: TGTGCCAGCTCTCTTGAGGGGGCTGCTAATGAAAAACTGTTTTTT
CDR3 protein: CASSLEGAANEKLFF
J gene: TRBJ1-4
D gene: TRBD1
V gene: TRBV27
clone size: .

CDR3 DNA: TGTGCCAGCAGCCAGGGACAGGGCGTGAACACTGAAGCTTTCTTT
CDR3 protein: CASSQGQGVNTEAFF
J gene: TRBJ1-1
D gene: TRBD1
V gene: TRBV7-6
clone size: .

CDR3 DNA: TGTGCCAGCAGCTCCCGGGTTCACAATCAGCCCCAGCATTTT
CDR3 protein: CASSSRVHNQPQHF
J gene: TRBJ1-5
D gene: .
V gene: TRBV13
clone size: .

CDR3 DNA: TGTGCCAGCAGCTTGGGTGCAGGGTCCCACGCTGAAGCTTTCTTT
CDR3 protein: CASSLGAGSHAEAFF
J gene: TRBJ1-1
D gene: .
V gene: TRBV5-6
clone size: .

CDR3 DNA: TGTGCCAGCAGTTTACGACAGGGGGCTGTCGGCGAAGGCTCCTACGAGCAGTACTTC
CDR3 protein: CASSLRQGAVGEGSYEQYF
J gene: TRBJ2-7
D gene: TRBD1
V gene: TRBV27
clone size: .

CDR3 DNA: TGCAGCGTTTTAACAGGGTCTGGGGCCAACGTCCTGACTTTC
CDR3 protein: CSVLTGSGANVLTF
J gene: TRBJ2-6
D gene: .
V gene: TRBV29-1
clone size: .

CDR3 DNA: TGTGCCACCCATGCCGACAGGCTAGGTGGCTACACCTTC
CDR3 protein: CATHADRLGGYTF
J gene: TRBJ1-2
D gene: .
V gene: TRBV15
clone size: .

CDR3 DNA: TGTGCCAGCAGCCAAGTAAGTCTAAAAAATGAGCAGTTCTTC
CDR3 protein: CASSQVSLKNEQFF
J gene: TRBJ2-1
D gene: .
V gene: TRBV4-2
clone size: .

CDR3 DNA: TGTGCCAGTAGTATAACTAGCGCACGGGGTGAGCAGTTCTTC
CDR3 protein: CASSITSARGEQFF
J gene: TRBJ2-1
D gene: TRBD2
V gene: TRBV19
clone size: .

CDR3 DNA: TGTGCCAGCAGCCGCTACAGGGTTAGCAATCAGCCCCAGCATTTT
CDR3 protein: CASSRYRVSNQPQHF
J gene: TRBJ1-5
D gene: .
V gene: TRBV7-8
clone size: .

CDR3 DNA: TGTGCCAGCAGCTTAGGTGGGAGCGGGGAGCTGTTTTTT
CDR3 protein: CASSLGGSGELFF
J gene: TRBJ2-2
D gene: .
V gene: TRBV11-2
clone size: .

CDR3 DNA: TGCGCCAGCAGCCAAGGAGGCTATATAGAGCAGTTCTTC
CDR3 protein: CASSQGGYIEQFF
J gene: TRBJ2-1
D gene: .
V gene: TRBV4-1
clone size: .

CDR3 DNA: TGTGCCAGCAGTTCGGGACTTGTTCAAGAGACCCAGTACTTC
CDR3 protein: CASSSGLVQETQYF
J gene: TRBJ2-5
D gene: .
V gene: TRBV6-5
clone size: .

CDR3 DNA: TGTGCCAGCAGCCCTAGGGACAGCTCCTACGAGCAGTACTTC
CDR3 protein: CASSPRDSSYEQYF
J gene: TRBJ2-7
D gene: TRBD1
V gene: TRBV7-9
clone size: .

CDR3 DNA: TGTGCCAGCAGTTTGGTATTAAATAAGGGGGAGTCCTACACCTTC
CDR3 protein: CASSLVLNKGESYTF
J gene: TRBJ1-2
D gene: .
V gene: TRBV28
clone size: .

CDR3 DNA: TGTGCCAGCAGCCTCTTTGGGACAGGGGTCGAGCAGTACTTC
CDR3 protein: CASSLFGTGVEQYF
J gene: TRBJ2-7
D gene: TRBD1
V gene: TRBV7-2
clone size: .

CDR3 DNA: TGTGCCAGCAGTCGGACAGGGAGGGTAGAGACCCAGTACTTC
CDR3 protein: CASSRTGRVETQYF
J gene: TRBJ2-5
D gene: .
V gene: TRBV27
clone size: .

CDR3 DNA: TGCAGCGCAGATGGGACTAGCGGGAGGGCCGTTAGCAATGAGCAGTTCTTC
CDR3 protein: CSADGTSGRAVSNEQFF
J gene: TRBJ2-1
D gene: TRBD2
V gene: TRBV29-1
clone size: .

CDR3 DNA: TGCGCCAGCAGCTTAATAGGCGGGAGTAACAATGAGCAGTTCTTC
CDR3 protein: CASSLIGGSNNEQFF
J gene: TRBJ2-1
D gene: TRBD2
V gene: TRBV5-1
clone size: many

CDR3 DNA: TGCGCCAGCAGCGACCTAGCGGGGGGGCTAGAGACCCAGTACTTC
CDR3 protein: CASSDLAGGLETQYF
J gene: TRBJ2-5
D gene: TRBD2
V gene: TRBV5-1
clone size: .

CDR3 DNA: TGCGCCAGCAGTCAGGCGAGCGGGGGGGTAGGCAATGAGCAGTTCTTC
CDR3 protein: CASSQASGGVGNEQFF
J gene: TRBJ2-1
D gene: TRBD2
V gene: TRBV4-1
clone size: once

CDR3 DNA: TGTGCCAGCAGTTTCGGACAGGGGAACTATGGCTACACCTTC
CDR3 protein: CASSFGQGNYGYTF
J gene: TRBJ1-2
D gene: TRBD1
V gene: TRBV27
clone size: .

CDR3 DNA: TGTGCCAGCAGCTTACCGGGTAAACACGAGCAGTACTTC
CDR3 protein: CASSLPGKHEQYF
J gene: TRBJ2-7
D gene: .
V gene: TRBV7-9
clone size: .

CDR3 DNA: TGTGCCAGTAGTATAGTAACAGGGGGTGGCGAGACCCAGTACTTC
CDR3 protein: CASSIVTGGGETQYF
J gene: TRBJ2-5
D gene: TRBD1
V gene: TRBV19
clone size: once

CDR3 DNA: TGCGCCAGCAGCCGAAGCCAGCGGGAGGAGGGGAATGAGCAGTTCTTC
CDR3 protein: CASSRSQREEGNEQFF
J gene: TRBJ2-1
D gene: TRBD2
V gene: TRBV4-1
clone size: .

CDR3 DNA: TGCAGCGCCCGAGGGGGATCAAACACTGAAGCTTTCTTT
CDR3 protein: CSARGGSNTEAFF
J gene: TRBJ1-1
D gene: .
V gene: TRBV29-1
clone size: .

CDR3 DNA: TGTGCCAGCAGCGCCTCGAGGTATGAGACCCAGTACTTC
CDR3 protein: CASSASRYETQYF
J gene: TRBJ2-5
D gene: .
V gene: TRBV7-9
clone size: once

CDR3 DNA: TGTGCCGGCGGGGGGGAGCTGTTTTTT
CDR3 protein: CAGGGELFF
J gene: TRBJ2-2
D gene: .
V gene: TRBV7-9
clone size: .

CDR3 DNA: TGTGCCAGCTCACCACACAGGATCAGCGAACGGTGGGATGAAAAACTGTTTTTT
CDR3 protein: CASSPHRISERWDEKLFF
J gene: TRBJ1-4
D gene: .
V gene: TRBV18
clone size: .

CDR3 DNA: TGTGCCAGCAGTGCCTATAGCAATCAGCCCCAGCATTTT
CDR3 protein: CASSAYSNQPQHF
J gene: TRBJ1-5
D gene: .
V gene: TRBV6-6
clone size: .

CDR3 DNA: TGTGCCAGCAGCGGGGAGACCGGACAGAGCTCAACTAATGAAAAACTGTTTTTT
CDR3 protein: CASSGETGQSSTNEKLFF
J gene: TRBJ1-4
D gene: .
V gene: TRBV9
clone size: .

CDR3 DNA: TGTGCCAGCAGTTTACCGGGACATTCCTACAATGAGCAGTTCTTC
CDR3 protein: CASSLPGHSYNEQFF
J gene: TRBJ2-1
D gene: .
V gene: TRBV27
clone size: .

CDR3 DNA: TGTGCCAGCAGTCGACAGGACAGTAGCAATGAGCAGTTCTTC
CDR3 protein: CASSRQDSSNEQFF
J gene: TRBJ2-1
D gene: .
V gene: TRBV6-5
clone size: .

CDR3 DNA: TGCAGCGTGGACTCTAGCGGGTCGGAGACCCAGTACTTC
CDR3 protein: CSVDSSGSETQYF
J gene: TRBJ2-5
D gene: TRBD2
V gene: TRBV29-1
clone size: .

CDR3 DNA: TGTGCCATCTCTAGAGGTCCGTTGGTTACAGGGCGGTATGGCTACACCTTC
CDR3 protein: CAISRGPLVTGRYGYTF
J gene: TRBJ1-2
D gene: .
V gene: TRBV10-3
clone size: .

CDR3 DNA: TGTGCCACCCGTGGCAATCAGCCCCAGCATTTT
CDR3 protein: CATRGNQPQHF
J gene: TRBJ1-5
D gene: .
V gene: TRBV7-9
clone size: .

CDR3 DNA: TGTGCCAGCAGCCGATTACAGGGGTTCGGAAACACCATATATTTT
CDR3 protein: CASSRLQGFGNTIYF
J gene: TRBJ1-3
D gene: TRBD1
V gene: TRBV7-2
clone size: .

CDR3 DNA: TGCGCCAGCAGTGGGGCACAAAGGCAAGAGACCCAGTACTTC
CDR3 protein: CASSGAQRQETQYF
J gene: TRBJ2-5
D gene: .
V gene: TRBV10-1
clone size: .

CDR3 DNA: TGTGCCAGCAGCCTGGAACAGGTGAACTTGGGCCACACCTTC
CDR3 protein: CASSLEQVNLGHTF
J gene: TRBJ1-2
D gene: .
V gene: TRBV5-4
clone size: .

CDR3 DNA: TGTGCCAGCAGCCCCCAGACAGGGGCCCCCATGGGGACTGAAGCTTTCTTT
CDR3 protein: CASSPQTGAPMGTEAFF
J gene: TRBJ1-1
D gene: TRBD1
V gene: TRBV7-2
clone size: .

CDR3 DNA: TGCGCCAGCAGCTTGAGGGGGATTGAGCAGTTCTTC
CDR3 protein: CASSLRGIEQFF
J gene: TRBJ2-1
D gene: .
V gene: TRBV5-1
clone size: .

CDR3 DNA: TGCAGCGTTGAAGTCGGGACTACCCTTTCCTACGAGCAGTACTTC
CDR3 protein: CSVEVGTTLSYEQYF
J gene: TRBJ2-7
D gene: TRBD2
V gene: TRBV29-1
clone size: once

CDR3 DNA: TGTGCCATCCAAAGTAGCGGGAGGTACGAGCAGTACTTC
CDR3 protein: CAIQSSGRYEQYF
J gene: TRBJ2-7
D gene: TRBD2
V gene: TRBV5-4
clone size: .

CDR3 DNA: TGTGCCAGTAGTCCCGGGGACATCTCTGGAAACACCATATATTTT
CDR3 protein: CASSPGDISGNTIYF
J gene: TRBJ1-3
D gene: .
V gene: TRBV19
clone size: .

CDR3 DNA: TGTGCCAGCAGTTATAAGAGGAGGGCCTTAGATACGCAGTATTTT
CDR3 protein: CASSYKRRALDTQYF
J gene: TRBJ2-3
D gene: .
V gene: TRBV6-5
clone size: .

CDR3 DNA: TGTGCCAGCAGTTACCCTTTACTTCCTTATAGCGATCAGCCCCAGCATTTT
CDR3 protein: CASSYPLLPYSDQPQHF
J gene: TRBJ1-5
D gene: .
V gene: TRBV6-7
clone size: .

CDR3 DNA: TGCGCCAGCAGCCCGGCCGGGACAGGGGGATATTTT
CDR3 protein: CASSPAGTGGYF
J gene: TRBJ2-3
D gene: TRBD1
V gene: TRBV5-1
clone size: .

CDR3 DNA: TGTGCCAGCAGTTACGGGGGGGCCCAAGATACGCAGTATTTT
CDR3 protein: CASSYGGAQDTQYF
J gene: TRBJ2-3
D gene: TRBD2
V gene: TRBV7-2
clone size: .

CDR3 DNA: TGTGCCAGCAGCCCTCCGGGGATTGGGGAAAAACTGTTTTTT
CDR3 protein: CASSPPGIGEKLFF
J gene: TRBJ1-4
D gene: .
V gene: TRBV7-2
clone size: once

CDR3 DNA: TGTGCCAGCAGTGAGACGGGGGGGCCGACAGAGACCCAGTACTTC
CDR3 protein: CASSETGGPTETQYF
J gene: TRBJ2-5
D gene: TRBD2
V gene: TRBV6-1
clone size: .